This T cell receptor (beta chain) came from a study of beta chain features in type 1 diabetes. The CDR3 has 12 amino acids. Germline CDR1 and CDR2: LNHDA and SQIVND (reference sequence). With V trimmed by 9 bases and J by 6 bases, 3 bases remained unmatched. Of the isolated RNA, all was reverse transcribed, and so the sequenced material was expressed TCRB transcripts. Libraries were prepared by immunoSEQ multiplex PCR; TCRdb keeps only in-frame clonotypes and omits some of them. Here the sample spans 250,000 to 300,000 clones, under 8.5% being singletons. This sequence originates from a young woman in good health. The sample taken for sequencing was central memory CD4+ T cells from blood. The chain has TRBV19 and TRBJ2-2; TRBD1 matches at 8 bases. The DNA of the CDR3 is TGTGCCAGCTGGACAGGGTCCGGGGAGCTGTTTTTT. Encoded protein: CASWTGSGELFF.